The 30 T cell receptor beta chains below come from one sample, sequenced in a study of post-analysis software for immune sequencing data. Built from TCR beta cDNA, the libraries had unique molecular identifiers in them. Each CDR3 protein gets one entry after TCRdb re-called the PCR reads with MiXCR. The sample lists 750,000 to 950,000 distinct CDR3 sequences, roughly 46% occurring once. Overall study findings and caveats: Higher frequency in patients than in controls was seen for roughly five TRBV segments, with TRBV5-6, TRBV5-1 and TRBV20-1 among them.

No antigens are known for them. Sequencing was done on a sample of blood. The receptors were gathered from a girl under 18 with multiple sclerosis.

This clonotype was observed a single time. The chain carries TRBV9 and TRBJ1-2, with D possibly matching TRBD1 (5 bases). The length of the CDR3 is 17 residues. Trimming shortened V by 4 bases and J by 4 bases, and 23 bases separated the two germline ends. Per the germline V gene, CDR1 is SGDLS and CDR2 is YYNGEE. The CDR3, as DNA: TGTGCCAGCAGCACTCAGGTGGGGACCTTCGTCTCCTATGGCTACACCTTC. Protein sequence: CASSTQVGTFVSYGYTF.

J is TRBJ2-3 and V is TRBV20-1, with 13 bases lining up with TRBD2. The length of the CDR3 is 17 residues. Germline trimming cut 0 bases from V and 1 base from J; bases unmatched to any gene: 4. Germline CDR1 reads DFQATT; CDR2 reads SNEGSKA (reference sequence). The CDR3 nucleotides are TGCAGTGCTAGAGATTGGGGGACTAGCGGGGGCACAGATACGCAGTATTTT. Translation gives CSARDWGTSGGTDTQYF.

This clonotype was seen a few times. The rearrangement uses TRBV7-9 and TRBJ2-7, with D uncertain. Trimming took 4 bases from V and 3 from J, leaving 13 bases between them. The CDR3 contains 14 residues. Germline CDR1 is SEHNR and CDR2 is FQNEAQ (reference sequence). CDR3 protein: CASSSRSAGYEQYF. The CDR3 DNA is TGTGCCAGCAGCTCCCGGTCGGCCGGCTACGAGCAGTACTTC.

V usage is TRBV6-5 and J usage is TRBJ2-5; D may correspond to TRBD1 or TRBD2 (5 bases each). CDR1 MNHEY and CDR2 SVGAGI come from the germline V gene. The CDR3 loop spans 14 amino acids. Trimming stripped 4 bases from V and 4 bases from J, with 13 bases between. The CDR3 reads CASSSGAFLETQYF. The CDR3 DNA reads TGTGCCAGCAGTTCCGGGGCCTTTCTAGAGACCCAGTACTTC.

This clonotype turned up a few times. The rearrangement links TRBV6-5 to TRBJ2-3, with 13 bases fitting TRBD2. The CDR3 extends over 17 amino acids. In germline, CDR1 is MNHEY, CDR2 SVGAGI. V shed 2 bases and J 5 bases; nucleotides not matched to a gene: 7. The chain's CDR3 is CASSYGLAGVLGDTQYF. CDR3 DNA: TGTGCCAGCAGTTACGGACTAGCGGGGGTTCTGGGAGATACGCAGTATTTT.

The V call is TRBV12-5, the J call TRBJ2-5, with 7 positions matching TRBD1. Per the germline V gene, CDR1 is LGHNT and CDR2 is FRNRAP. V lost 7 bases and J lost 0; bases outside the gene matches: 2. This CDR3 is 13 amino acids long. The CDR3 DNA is TGTGCTAGTGACGGGACAGACCAAGAGACCCAGTACTTC. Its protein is CASDGTDQETQYF.

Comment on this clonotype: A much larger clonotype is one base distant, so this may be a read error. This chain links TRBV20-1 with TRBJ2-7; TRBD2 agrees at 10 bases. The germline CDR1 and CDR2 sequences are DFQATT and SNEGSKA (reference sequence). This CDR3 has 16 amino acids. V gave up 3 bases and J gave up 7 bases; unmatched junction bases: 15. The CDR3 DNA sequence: TGCAGTGCTAGTCGTCCGGGACTAGCGTCCTACAATGAGCAGTACTTC. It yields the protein CSASRPGLASYNEQYF.

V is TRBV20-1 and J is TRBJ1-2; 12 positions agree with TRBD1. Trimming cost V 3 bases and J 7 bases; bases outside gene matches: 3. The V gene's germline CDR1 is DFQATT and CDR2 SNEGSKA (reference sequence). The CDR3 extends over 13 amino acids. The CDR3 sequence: CSASWDRGRGYTF. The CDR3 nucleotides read TGCAGTGCTAGCTGGGACAGGGGGCGTGGCTACACCTTC.

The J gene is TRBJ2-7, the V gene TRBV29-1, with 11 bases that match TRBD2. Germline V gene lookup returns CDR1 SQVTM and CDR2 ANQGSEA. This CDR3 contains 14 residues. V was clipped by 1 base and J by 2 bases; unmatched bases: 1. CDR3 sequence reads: CSVEVLAGAYEQYF. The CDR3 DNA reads TGCAGCGTTGAAGTACTAGCGGGAGCCTACGAGCAGTACTTC.

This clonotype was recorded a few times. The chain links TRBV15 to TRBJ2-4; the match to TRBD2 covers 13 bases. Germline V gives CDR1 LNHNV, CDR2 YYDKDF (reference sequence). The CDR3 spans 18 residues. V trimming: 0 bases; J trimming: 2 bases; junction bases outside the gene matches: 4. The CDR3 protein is CATSRDFGTSGTKNIQYF. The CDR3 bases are TGTGCCACCAGCAGAGATTTCGGGACTAGCGGGACCAAAAACATTCAGTACTTC.

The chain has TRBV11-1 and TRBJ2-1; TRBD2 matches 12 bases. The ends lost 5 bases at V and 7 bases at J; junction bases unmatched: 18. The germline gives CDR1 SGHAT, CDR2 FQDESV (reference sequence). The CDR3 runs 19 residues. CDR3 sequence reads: CASSAAQVFGLAGRNEQFF. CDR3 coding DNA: TGTGCCAGCAGCGCCGCCCAAGTTTTCGGACTAGCGGGACGAAATGAGCAGTTCTTC.

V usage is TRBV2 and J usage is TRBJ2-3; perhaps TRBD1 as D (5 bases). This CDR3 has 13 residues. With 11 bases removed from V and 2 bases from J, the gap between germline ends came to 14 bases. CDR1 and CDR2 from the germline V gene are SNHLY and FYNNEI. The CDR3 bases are TGTGCCGGGAAGACAGAATTCACAGATACGCAGTATTTT. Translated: CAGKTEFTDTQYF.

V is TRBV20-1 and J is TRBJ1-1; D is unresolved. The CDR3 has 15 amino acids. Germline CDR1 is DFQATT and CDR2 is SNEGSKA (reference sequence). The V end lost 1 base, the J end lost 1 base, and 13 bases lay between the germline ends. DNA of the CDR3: TGCAGTGCTAGAGCTCTAGTATTAGGGAACACTGAAGCTTTCTTT. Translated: CSARALVLGNTEAFF.

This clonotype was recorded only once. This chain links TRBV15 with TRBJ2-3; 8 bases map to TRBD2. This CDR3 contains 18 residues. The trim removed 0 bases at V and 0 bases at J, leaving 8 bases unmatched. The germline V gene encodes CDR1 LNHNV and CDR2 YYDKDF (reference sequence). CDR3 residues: CATSRDIVPSGSTDTQYF. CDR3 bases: TGTGCCACCAGCAGAGACATCGTGCCTAGCGGGAGCACAGATACGCAGTATTTT.

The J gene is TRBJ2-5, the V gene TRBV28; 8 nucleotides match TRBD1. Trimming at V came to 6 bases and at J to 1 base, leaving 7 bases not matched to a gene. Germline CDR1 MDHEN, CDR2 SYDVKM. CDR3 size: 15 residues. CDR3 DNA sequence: TGTGCCAGCAGGGGATGGGACAGGCTCCAAGAGACCCAGTACTTC. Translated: CASRGWDRLQETQYF.

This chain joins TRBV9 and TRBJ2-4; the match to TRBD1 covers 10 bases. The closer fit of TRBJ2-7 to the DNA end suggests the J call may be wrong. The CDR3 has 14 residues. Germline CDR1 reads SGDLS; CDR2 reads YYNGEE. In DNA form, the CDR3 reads TGTGCCAGCAGCCTCCGGGACAGGGGTCTCGAGCAGTACTTC. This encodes CASSLRDRGLEQYF.

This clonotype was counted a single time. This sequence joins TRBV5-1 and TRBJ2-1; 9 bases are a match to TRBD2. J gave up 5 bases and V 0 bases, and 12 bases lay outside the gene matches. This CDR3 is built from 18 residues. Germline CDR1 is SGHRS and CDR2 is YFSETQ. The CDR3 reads CASSLALRGRGKNNEQFF. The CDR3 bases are TGCGCCAGCAGCTTGGCCCTCCGCGGGAGGGGTAAGAACAATGAGCAGTTCTTC.

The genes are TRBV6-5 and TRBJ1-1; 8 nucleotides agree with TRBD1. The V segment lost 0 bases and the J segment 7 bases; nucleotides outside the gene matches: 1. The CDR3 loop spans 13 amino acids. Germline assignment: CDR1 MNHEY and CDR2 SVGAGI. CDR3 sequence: CASSYSGQGEAFF. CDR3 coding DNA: TGTGCCAGCAGTTACTCTGGACAGGGTGAAGCTTTCTTT.

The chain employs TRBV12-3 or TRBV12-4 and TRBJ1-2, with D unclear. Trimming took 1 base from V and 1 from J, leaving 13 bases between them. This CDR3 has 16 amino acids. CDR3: CASSLGAGLNNYGYTF. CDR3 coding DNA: TGTGCCAGCAGTTTAGGGGCGGGGTTAAATAACTATGGCTACACCTTC.

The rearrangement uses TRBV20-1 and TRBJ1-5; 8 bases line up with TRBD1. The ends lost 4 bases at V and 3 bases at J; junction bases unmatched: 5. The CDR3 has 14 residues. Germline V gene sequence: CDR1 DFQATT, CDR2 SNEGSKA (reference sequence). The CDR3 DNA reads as TGCAGTGCTACAGGACAGGGCTCCAATCAGCCCCAGCATTTT. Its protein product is CSATGQGSNQPQHF.

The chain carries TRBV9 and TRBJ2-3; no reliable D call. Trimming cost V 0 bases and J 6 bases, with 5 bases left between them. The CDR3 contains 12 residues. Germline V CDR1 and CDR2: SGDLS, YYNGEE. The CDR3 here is CASSVDTDTQYF. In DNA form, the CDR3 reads TGTGCCAGCAGCGTAGACACCGATACGCAGTATTTT.

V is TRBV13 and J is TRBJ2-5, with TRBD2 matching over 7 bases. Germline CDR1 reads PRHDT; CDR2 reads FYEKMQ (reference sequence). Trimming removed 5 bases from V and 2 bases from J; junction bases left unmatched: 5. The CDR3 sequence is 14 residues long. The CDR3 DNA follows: TGTGCCAGCAGCCCAAGCGGGACTCAAGAGACCCAGTACTTC. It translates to CASSPSGTQETQYF.

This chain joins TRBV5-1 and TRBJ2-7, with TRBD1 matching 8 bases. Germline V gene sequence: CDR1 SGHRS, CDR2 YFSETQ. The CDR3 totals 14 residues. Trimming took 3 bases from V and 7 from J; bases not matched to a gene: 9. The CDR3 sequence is CASSWEGTGWEQYF. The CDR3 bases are TGCGCCAGCAGCTGGGAAGGGACAGGTTGGGAGCAGTACTTC. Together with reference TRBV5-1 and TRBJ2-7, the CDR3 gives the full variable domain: KAGVTQTPRYLIKTRGQQVTLSCSPISGHRSVSWYQQTPGQGLQFLFEYFSETQRNKGNFPGRFSGRQFSNSRSEMNVSTLELGDSALYLCASSWEGTGWEQYFGPGTRLTVT.

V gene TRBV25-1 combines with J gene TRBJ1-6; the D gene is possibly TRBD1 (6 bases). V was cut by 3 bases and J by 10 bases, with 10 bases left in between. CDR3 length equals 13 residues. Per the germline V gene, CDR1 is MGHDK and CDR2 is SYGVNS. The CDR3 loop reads CASSDTGKSPLHF. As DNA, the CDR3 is TGTGCCAGCAGTGATACAGGGAAGTCACCCCTCCACTTT.

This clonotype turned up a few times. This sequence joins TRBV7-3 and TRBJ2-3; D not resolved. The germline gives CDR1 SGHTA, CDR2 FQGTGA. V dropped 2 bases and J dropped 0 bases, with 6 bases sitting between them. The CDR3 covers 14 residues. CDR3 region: CASSLPGSTDTQYF. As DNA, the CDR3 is TGTGCCAGCAGCTTACCCGGGAGCACAGATACGCAGTATTTT.

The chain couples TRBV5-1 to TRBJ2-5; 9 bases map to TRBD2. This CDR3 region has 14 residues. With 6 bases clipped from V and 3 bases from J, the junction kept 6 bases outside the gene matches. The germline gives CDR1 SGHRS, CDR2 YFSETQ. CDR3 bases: TGCGCCAGCACCATAGCGGGAGTGAAAGAGACCCAGTACTTC. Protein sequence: CASTIAGVKETQYF.

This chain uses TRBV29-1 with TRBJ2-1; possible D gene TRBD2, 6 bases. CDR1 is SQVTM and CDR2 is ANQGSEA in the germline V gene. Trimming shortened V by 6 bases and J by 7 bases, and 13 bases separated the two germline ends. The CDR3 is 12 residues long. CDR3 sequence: CSVAGLSNEQFF. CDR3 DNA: TGCAGCGTGGCGGGACTCTCGAATGAGCAGTTCTTC.

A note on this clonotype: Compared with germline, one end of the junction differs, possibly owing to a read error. The CDR3 nucleotides are TGTGCCGGCAGCTCGGAAGAGCAGTTCTTC. It is translated as CAGSSEEQFF. The genes are TRBV7-8 and TRBJ2-1; D unresolved. This CDR3 is 10 amino acids long. Germline assignment: CDR1 SGHVS and CDR2 FQNEAQ.

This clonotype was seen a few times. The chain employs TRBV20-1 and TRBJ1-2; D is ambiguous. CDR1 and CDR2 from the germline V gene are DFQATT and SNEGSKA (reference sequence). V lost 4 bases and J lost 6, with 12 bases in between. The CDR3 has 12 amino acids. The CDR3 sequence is CSATPTRDGYTF. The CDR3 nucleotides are TGCAGTGCTACCCCAACAAGGGATGGCTACACCTTC.

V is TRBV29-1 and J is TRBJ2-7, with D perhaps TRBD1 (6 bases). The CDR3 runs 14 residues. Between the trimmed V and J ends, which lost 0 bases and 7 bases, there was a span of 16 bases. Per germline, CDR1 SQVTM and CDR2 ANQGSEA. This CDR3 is CSVEEVQGAGEQYF. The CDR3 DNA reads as TGCAGCGTTGAAGAGGTACAGGGCGCTGGAGAGCAGTACTTC.